This T cell receptor (beta chain) was identified during a study of T cell responses to AZD1222 COVID-19 vaccine. As for this clone: Its matching antigen is unknown.

Findings and caveats of the study: There were vaccine-associated CD4 TCRs across spike, dominant at 160-218 and 743-854.

This CDR3 has 14 amino acids. V lost 1 base and J 1 base, leaving 5 bases between the germline ends. CDR1 and CDR2 (germline): KGHSH, LQKENI. Sequenced by immunoSEQ multiplex PCR; TCRdb stores in-frame clones only, minus some. Among about 140,000 clones, approximately 92% were seen once, and the ten largest hold around 2.3%. The sample here was peripheral blood, taken on day 0 of AZD1222 vaccination. The TCR sequence derives from an adult in good health. This chain connects TRBV18 to TRBJ1-5; the D gene is possibly TRBD1 (5 bases). The CDR3 DNA reads as TGTGCCAGCTCACCACGGGACAGCAATCAGCCCCAGCATTTT. Amino acid sequence: CASSPRDSNQPQHF.